This T cell receptor beta chain was profiled in a study of cytomegalovirus exposure and HLA in healthy donors. The germline CDR1 and CDR2 sequences are KGHSH and LQKENI. The ends were cut back, 5 bases at V and 2 bases at J, with 12 bases in the middle. CDR3 length: 14 amino acids. The PCR was carried out with 60 Vbeta primers and 13 Jbeta primers. Measured with immunoSEQ multiplex PCR; TCRdb has only the in-frame clones, and not every one. This table holds about 210,000 clones, around 80% found once. Sequenced material: PBMCs. The V call is TRBV18, the J call TRBJ1-2, with D tentatively TRBD1 (6 bases). The receptor's source is a man aged 35-49 years in good health and CMV-seropositive. CDR3 sequence reads: CASSSTGKNYGYTF. CDR3 bases: TGTGCCAGCTCATCTACAGGGAAAAACTATGGCTACACCTTC. Full variable domain (rest looked up from reference TRBV18 and TRBJ1-2): NAGVMQNPRHLVRRRGQEARLRCSPMKGHSHVYWYRQLPEEGLKFMVYLQKENIIDESGMPKERFSAEFPKEGPSILRIQQVVRGDSAAYFCASSSTGKNYGYTFGSGTRLTVV.